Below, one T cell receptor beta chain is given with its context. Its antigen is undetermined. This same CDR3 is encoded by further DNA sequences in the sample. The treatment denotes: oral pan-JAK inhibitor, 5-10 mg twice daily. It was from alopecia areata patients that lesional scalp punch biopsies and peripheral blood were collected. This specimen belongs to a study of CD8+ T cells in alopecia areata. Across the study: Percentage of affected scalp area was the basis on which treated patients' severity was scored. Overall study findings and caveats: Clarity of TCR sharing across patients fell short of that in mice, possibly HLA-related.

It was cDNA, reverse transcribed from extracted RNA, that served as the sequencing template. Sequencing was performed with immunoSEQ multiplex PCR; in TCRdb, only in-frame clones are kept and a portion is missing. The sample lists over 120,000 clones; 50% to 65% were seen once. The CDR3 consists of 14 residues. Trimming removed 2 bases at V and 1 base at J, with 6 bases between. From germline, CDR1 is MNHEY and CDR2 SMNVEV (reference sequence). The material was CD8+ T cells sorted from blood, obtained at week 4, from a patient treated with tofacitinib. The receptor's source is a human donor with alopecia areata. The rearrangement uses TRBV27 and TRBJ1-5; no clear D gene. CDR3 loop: CASSLAGSNQPQHF. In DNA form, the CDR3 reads TGTGCCAGCAGTTTAGCGGGGAGCAATCAGCCCCAGCATTTT.